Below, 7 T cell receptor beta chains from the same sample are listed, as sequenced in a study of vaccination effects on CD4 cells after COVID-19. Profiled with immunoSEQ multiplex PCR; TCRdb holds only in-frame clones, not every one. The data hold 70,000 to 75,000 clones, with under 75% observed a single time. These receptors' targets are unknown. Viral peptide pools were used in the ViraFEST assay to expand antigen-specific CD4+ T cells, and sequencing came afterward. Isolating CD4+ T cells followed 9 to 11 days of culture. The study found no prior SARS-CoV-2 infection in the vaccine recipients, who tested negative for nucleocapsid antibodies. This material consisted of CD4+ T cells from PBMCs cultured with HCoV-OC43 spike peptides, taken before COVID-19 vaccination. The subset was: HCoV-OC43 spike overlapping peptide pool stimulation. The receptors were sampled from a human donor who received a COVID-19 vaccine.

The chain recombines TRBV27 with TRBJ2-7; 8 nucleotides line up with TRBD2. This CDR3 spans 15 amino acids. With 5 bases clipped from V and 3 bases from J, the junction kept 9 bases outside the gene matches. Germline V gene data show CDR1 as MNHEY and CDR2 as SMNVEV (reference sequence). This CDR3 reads CASSPASGRYYEQYV. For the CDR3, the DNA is TGTGCCAGCAGTCCCGCTAGCGGGCGATACTACGAGCAGTACGTC.

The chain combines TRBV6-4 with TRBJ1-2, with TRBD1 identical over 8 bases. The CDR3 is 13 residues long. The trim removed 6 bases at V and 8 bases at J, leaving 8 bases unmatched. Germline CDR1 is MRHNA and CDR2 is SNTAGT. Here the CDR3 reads CASSYDRGRGYTF. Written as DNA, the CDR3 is TGTGCCAGCAGCTACGACAGGGGACGAGGCTACACCTTC.

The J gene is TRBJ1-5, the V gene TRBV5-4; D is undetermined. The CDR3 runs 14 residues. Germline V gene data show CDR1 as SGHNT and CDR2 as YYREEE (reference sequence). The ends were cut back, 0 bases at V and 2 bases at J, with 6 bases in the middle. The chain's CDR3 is CASSLDLGNQPQHF. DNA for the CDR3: TGTGCCAGCAGCTTGGATCTGGGCAATCAGCCCCAGCATTTT. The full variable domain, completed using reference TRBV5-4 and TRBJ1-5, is ETGVTQSPTHLIKTRGQQVTLRCSSQSGHNTVSWYQQALGQGPQFIFQYYREEENGRGNFPPRFSGLQFPNYSSELNVNALELDDSALYLCASSLDLGNQPQHFGDGTRLSIL.

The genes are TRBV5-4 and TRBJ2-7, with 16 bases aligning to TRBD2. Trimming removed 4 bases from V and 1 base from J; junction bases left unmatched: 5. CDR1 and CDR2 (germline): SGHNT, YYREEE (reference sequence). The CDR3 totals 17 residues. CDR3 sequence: CASSPGLAGGQSYEQYV. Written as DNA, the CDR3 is TGTGCCAGCAGCCCGGGACTAGCGGGGGGGCAGTCCTACGAGCAGTACGTC.

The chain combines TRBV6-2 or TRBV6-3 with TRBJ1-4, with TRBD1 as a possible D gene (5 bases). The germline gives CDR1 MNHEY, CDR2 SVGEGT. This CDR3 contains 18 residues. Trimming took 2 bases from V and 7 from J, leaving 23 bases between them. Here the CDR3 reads CASSYRAETEGLGEKLFF. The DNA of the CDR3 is TGTGCCAGCAGTTACAGGGCAGAGACGGAGGGGCTAGGTGAAAAACTGTTTTTT.

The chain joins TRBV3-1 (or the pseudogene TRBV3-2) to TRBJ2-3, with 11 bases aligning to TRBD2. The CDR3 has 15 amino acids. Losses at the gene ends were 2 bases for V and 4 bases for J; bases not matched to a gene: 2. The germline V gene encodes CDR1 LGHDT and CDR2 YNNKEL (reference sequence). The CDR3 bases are TGTGCCAGCAGCCAAACTAGCGGGGGCCCAGATACGCAGTATTTT. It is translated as CASSQTSGGPDTQYF.

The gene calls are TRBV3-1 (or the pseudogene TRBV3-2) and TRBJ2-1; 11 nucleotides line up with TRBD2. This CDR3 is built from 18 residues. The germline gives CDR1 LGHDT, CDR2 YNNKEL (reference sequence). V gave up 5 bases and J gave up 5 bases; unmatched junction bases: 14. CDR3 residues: CASSSESLAGGQDNEQFF. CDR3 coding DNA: TGTGCCAGCAGCTCAGAGAGCTTAGCGGGGGGGCAGGACAATGAGCAGTTCTTC.